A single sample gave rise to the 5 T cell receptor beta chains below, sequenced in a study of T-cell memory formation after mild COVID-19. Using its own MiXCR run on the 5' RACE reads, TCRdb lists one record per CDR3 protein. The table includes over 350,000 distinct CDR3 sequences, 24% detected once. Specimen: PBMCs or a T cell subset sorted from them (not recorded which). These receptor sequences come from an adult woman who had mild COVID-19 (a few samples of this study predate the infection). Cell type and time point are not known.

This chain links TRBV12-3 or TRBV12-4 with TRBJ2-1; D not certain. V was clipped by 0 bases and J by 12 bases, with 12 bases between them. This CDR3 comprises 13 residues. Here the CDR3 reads CASSLAESRGQFF. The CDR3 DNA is TGTGCCAGCAGTTTAGCTGAAAGTCGTGGGCAGTTCTTC.

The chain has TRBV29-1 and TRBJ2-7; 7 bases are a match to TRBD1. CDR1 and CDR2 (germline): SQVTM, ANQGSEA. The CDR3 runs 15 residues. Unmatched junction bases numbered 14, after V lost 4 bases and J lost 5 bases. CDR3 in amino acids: CSVVQEKTGTNEQYF. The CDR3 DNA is TGCAGCGTTGTACAGGAAAAGACAGGGACCAACGAGCAGTACTTC.

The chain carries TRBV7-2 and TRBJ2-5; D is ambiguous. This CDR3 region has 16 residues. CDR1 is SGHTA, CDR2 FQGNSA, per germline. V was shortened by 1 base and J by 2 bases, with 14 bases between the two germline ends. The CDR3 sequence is CASSLGSFFGQETQYF. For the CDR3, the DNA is TGTGCCAGCAGCTTAGGAAGCTTTTTCGGGCAAGAGACCCAGTACTTC.

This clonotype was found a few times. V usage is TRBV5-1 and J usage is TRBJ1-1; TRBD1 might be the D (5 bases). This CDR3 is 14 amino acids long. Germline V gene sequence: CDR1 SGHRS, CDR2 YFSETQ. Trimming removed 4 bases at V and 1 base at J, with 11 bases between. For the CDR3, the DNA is TGCGCCAGCAGCGCGGGACTGGGGAACACTGAAGCTTTCTTT. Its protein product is CASSAGLGNTEAFF.

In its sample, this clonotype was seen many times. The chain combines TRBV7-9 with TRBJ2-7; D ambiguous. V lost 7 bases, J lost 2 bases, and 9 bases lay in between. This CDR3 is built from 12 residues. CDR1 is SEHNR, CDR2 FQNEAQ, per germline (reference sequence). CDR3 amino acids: CASTPNAYEQYF. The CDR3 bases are TGTGCCAGCACCCCCAACGCCTACGAGCAGTACTTC.